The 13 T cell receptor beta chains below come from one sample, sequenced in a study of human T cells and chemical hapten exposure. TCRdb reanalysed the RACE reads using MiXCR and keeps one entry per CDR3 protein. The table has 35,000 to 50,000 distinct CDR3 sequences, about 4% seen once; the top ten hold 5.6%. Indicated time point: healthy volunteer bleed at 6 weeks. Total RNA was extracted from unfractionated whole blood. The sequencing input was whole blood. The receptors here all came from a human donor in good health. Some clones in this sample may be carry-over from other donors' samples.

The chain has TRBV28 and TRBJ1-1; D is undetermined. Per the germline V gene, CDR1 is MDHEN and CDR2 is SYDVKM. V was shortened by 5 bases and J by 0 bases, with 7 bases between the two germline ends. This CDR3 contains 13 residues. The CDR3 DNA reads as TGTGCCAGCAGTCTCATAATGAACACTGAAGCTTTCTTT. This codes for CASSLIMNTEAFF.

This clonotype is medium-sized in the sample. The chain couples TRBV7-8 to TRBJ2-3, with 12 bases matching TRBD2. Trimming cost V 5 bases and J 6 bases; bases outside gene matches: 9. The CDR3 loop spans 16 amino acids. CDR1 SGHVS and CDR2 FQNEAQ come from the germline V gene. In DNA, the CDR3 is TGTGCCAGCAGCCCCCCGACTAGCGGGAGATTGGATACGCAGTATTTT. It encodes CASSPPTSGRLDTQYF. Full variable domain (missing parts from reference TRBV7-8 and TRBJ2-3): GAGVSQSPRYKVAKRGQDVALRCDPISGHVSLFWYQQALGQGPEFLTYFQNEAQLDKSGLPSDRFFAERPEGSVSTLKIQRTQQEDSAVYLCASSPPTSGRLDTQYFGPGTRLTVL.

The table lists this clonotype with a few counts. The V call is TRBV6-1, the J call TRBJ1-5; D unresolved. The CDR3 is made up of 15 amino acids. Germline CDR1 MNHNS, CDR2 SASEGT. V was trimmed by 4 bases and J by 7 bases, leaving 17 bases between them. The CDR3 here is CASSVPQVIVQPQHF. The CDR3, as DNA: TGTGCCAGCAGTGTTCCTCAGGTTATCGTCCAGCCCCAGCATTTT.

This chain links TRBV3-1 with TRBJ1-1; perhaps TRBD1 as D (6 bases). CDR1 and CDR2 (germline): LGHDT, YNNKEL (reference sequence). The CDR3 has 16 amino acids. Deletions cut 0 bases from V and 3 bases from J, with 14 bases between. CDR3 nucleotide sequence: TGTGCCAGCAGCCAAGAGTTGATGGGGGGCGACACTGAAGCTTTCTTT. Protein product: CASSQELMGGDTEAFF. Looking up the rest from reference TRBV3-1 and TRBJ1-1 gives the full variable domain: DTAVSQTPKYLVTQMGNDKSIKCEQNLGHDTMYWYKQDSKKFLKIMFSYNNKELIINETVPNRFSPKSPDKAHLNLHINSLELGDSAVYFCASSQELMGGDTEAFFGQGTRLTVV.

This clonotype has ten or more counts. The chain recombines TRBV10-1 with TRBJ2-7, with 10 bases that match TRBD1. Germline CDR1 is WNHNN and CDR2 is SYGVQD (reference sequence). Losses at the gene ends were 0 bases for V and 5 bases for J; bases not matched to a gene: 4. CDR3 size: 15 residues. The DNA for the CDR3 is TGCGCCAGCAGTGAGTCACGACAGGGGGCCCACGAGCAGTACTTC. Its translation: CASSESRQGAHEQYF.

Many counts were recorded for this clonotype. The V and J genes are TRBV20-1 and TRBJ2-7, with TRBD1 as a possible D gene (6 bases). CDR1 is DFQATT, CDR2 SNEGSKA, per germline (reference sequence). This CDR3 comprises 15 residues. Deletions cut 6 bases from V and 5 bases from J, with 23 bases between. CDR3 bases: TGCAGTGCCCCGGTCCGGGGACACCAAGGCGACGAGCAGTACTTC. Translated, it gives CSAPVRGHQGDEQYF.

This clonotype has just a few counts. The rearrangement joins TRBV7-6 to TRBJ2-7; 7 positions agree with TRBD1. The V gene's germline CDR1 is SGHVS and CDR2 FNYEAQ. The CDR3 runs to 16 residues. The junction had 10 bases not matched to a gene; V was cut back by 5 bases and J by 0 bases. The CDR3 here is CASSAQYRGPSYEQYF. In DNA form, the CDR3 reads TGTGCCAGCAGCGCCCAGTACAGGGGTCCCTCCTACGAGCAGTACTTC. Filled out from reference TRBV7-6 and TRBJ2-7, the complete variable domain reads GAGVSQSPRYKVTKRGQDVALRCDPISGHVSLYWYRQALGQGPEFLTYFNYEAQQDKSGLPNDRFSAERPEGSISTLTIQRTEQRDSAMYRCASSAQYRGPSYEQYFGPGTRLTVT.

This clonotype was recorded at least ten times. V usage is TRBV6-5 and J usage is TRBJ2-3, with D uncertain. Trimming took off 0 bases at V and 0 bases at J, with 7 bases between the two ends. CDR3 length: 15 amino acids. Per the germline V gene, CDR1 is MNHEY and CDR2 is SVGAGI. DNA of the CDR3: TGTGCCAGCAGTTACTCTGACGTTAGCACAGATACGCAGTATTTT. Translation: CASSYSDVSTDTQYF.

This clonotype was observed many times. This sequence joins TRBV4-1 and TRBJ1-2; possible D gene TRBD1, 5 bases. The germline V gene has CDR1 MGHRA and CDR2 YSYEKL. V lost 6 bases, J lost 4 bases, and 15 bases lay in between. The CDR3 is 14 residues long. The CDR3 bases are TGCGCCAGCAGTCGCGCAGGGAGAGGCTATGGCTACACCTTC. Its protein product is CASSRAGRGYGYTF.

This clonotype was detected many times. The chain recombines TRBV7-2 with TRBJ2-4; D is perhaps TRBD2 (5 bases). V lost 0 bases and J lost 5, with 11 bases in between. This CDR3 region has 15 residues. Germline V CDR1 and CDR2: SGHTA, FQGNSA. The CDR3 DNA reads TGTGCCAGCAGCTTAGCGGGAGTGAGGCAAAACATTCAGTACTTC. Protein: CASSLAGVRQNIQYF.

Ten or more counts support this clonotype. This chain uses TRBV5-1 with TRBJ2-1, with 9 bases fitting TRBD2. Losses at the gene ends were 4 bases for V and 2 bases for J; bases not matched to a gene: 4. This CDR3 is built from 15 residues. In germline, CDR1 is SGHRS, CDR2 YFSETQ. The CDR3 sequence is CASSLPSGTYNEQFF. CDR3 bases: TGCGCCAGCAGCCTCCCTAGCGGGACCTACAATGAGCAGTTCTTC.

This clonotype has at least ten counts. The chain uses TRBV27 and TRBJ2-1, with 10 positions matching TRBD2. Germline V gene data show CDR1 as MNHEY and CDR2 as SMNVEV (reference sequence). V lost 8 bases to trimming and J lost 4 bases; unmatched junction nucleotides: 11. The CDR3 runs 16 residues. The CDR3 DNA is TGTGCCAGCCAAAAACCAGCGGGAGGGCCGTACAATGAGCAGTTCTTC. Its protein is CASQKPAGGPYNEQFF.

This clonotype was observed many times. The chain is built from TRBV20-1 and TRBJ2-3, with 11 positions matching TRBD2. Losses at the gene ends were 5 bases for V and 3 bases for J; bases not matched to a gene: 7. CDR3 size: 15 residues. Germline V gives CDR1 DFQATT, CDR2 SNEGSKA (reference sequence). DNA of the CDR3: TGCAGTGCTCCCGATCGGACTAGCGGGACAGATACGCAGTATTTT. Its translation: CSAPDRTSGTDTQYF.